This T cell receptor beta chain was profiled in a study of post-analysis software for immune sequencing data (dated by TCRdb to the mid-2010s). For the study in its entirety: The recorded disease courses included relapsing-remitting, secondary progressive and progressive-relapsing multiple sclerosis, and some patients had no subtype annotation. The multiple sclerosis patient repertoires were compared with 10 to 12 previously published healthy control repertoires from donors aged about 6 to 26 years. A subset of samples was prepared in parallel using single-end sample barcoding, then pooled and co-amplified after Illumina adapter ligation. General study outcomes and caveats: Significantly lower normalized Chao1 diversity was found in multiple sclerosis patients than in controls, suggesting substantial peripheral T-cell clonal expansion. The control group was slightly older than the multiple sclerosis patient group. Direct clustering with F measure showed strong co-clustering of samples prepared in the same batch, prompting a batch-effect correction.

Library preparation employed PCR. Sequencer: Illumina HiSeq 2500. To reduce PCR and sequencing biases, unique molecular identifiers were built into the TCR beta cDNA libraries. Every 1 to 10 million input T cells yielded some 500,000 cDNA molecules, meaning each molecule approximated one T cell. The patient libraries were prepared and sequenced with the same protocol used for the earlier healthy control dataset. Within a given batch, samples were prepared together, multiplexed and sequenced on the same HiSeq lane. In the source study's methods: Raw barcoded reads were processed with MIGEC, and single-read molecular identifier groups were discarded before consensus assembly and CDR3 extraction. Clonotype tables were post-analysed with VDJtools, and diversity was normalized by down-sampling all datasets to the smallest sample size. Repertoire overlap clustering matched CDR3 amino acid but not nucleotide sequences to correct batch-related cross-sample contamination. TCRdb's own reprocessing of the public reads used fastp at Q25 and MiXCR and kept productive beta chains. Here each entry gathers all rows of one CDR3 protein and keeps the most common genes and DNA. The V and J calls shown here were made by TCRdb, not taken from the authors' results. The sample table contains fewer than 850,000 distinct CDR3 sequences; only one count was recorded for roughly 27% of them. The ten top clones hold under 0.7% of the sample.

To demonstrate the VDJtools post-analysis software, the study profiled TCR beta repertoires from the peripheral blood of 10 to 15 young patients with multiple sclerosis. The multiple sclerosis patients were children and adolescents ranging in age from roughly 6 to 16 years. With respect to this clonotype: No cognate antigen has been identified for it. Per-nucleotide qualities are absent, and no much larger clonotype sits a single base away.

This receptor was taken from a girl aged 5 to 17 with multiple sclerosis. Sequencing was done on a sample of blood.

The base sequence is TGTGCCAGCAGCGCCCCGGCAGGGGGTGGAGAAAAACTGTTTTTT. This translates into CASSAPAGGGEKLFF. The chain is encoded by TRBV9 joined to TRBJ1-4, with 7 bases matching TRBD1. The germline V gene gives CDR1 as SGDLS and CDR2 as YYNGEE. From its cysteine to its phenylalanine, the CDR3 spans 15 amino acids. Only the CDR3 region is kept as DNA, spanning 45 bases read in frame from base 1. Relative to germline, V is missing 3 bases and J is missing 8 bases, with 10 bases of the junction outside any gene match. The CDR3 plus the reference TRBV9 and TRBJ1-4 genes for the other parts give the full variable domain: DSGVTQTPKHLITATGQRVTLRCSPRSGDLSVYWYQQSLDQGLQFLIQYYNGEERAKGNILERFSAQQFPDLHSELNLSSLELGDSALYFCASSAPAGGGEKLFFGSGTQLSVL.